Below, 16 T cell receptor beta chains from the same sample are listed, as sequenced in a study of preoperative IRX-2 immunotherapy in early breast cancer. This sample's treatment: preoperative locoregional IRX-2 cytokine immunotherapy. Some clones are missing from TCRdb's copy, which holds only in-frame ones; the method was immunoSEQ multiplex PCR. Among 20,000 to 25,000 clones, about 95% were seen once, and the ten largest hold 15% to 20%. The input for sequencing was tumor tissue, taken after IRX-2 immunotherapy. These receptors were collected from a human donor with breast cancer.

The rearrangement links TRBV4-1 to TRBJ2-2; a possible D gene is TRBD2 (7 bases). V was cut by 2 bases and J by 5 bases, with 15 bases left in between. The CDR3 consists of 16 residues. Per germline, CDR1 MGHRA and CDR2 YSYEKL. The CDR3 DNA follows: TGCGCCAGCAGCCAAAACACGGGGGGCGCTACCGGGGAGCTGTTTTTT. This encodes CASSQNTGGATGELFF.

This chain connects TRBV4-3 to TRBJ2-3; a weak D match, TRBD2 (6 bases). Per germline, CDR1 LGHNA and CDR2 YSLEER. The CDR3 consists of 20 residues. V lost 4 bases and J lost 1, with 27 bases in between. In DNA form, the CDR3 reads TGCGCCAGCAGCCGGCGATTTGGGGCGGGGAGTCTCGTGGGCACAGATACGCAGTATTTT. Its protein product is CASSRRFGAGSLVGTDTQYF.

The CDR3 region has the DNA TGTGCCAGCAGCTTAATAGGGCAGCAAGATACGCAGTATTTT. Residues: CASSLIGQQDTQYF. The V call is TRBV7-3, the J call TRBJ2-3, with D hard to call. V lost 1 base and J 5 bases, leaving 10 bases between the germline ends. Germline loops: CDR1 SGHTA, CDR2 FQGTGA. This CDR3 spans 14 amino acids.

The chain is built from TRBV9 and TRBJ2-1, with 7 bases fitting TRBD2. J was trimmed by 1 base and V by 4 bases; bases with no gene match: 14. The CDR3 length is 18 residues. Per germline, CDR1 SGDLS and CDR2 YYNGEE. CDR3 sequence: CASSPNGGEGSSYNEQFF. The CDR3 DNA is TGTGCCAGCAGCCCGAACGGCGGGGAGGGATCTTCCTACAATGAGCAGTTCTTC.

The chain is built from TRBV10-1 and TRBJ2-7; no reliable D call. V was shortened by 3 bases and J by 5 bases, with 14 bases between the two germline ends. Germline CDR1 WNHNN, CDR2 SYGVQD (reference sequence). This CDR3 is 14 amino acids long. CDR3 bases: TGCGCCAGCAGTGATGCGGTGGGCCCGGACGAGCAGTACTTC. Encoded protein: CASSDAVGPDEQYF.

Notes on this clone: One end of the junction does not line up with germline, which may come from a read error. This chain uses TRBV5-6 with TRBJ1-1; 9 bases line up with TRBD1. The germline V gene encodes CDR1 SGHDT and CDR2 YYEEEE. The CDR3 is 13 residues long. This CDR3 is CASSIPQGAEAFF. The CDR3 nucleotides are TGTGCCAGCAGCATACCACAGGGGGCTGAGGCTTTCTTT.

This chain uses TRBV19 with TRBJ1-3; no clear D. The germline gives CDR1 LNHDA, CDR2 SQIVND (reference sequence). The CDR3 has 15 residues. Trimming took 10 bases from V and 4 from J, leaving 20 bases between them. CDR3 amino acids: CATSPLGSSGNTIYF. DNA for the CDR3: TGTGCCACCTCACCCTTAGGGTCTTCAGGAAACACCATATATTTT.

This clone was counted a few times. In DNA, the CDR3 is TGTGCCAGCAGCTCCTCAGGGACCGTTTCTTACACTGAAGCTTTCTTT. Its translation is CASSSSGTVSYTEAFF. The chain joins TRBV7-3 to TRBJ1-1, with a weak D call TRBD1 (5 bases). The V end lost 4 bases, the J end lost 3 bases, and 18 bases lay between the germline ends. This CDR3 spans 16 amino acids. Germline V lookup: CDR1 SGHTA, CDR2 FQGTGA.

The chain employs TRBV2 and TRBJ2-4, with 8 nucleotides matching TRBD2. J gave up 3 bases and V 4 bases, and 5 bases lay outside the gene matches. The V gene's germline CDR1 is SNHLY and CDR2 FYNNEI. This CDR3 has 15 amino acids. DNA for the CDR3: TGTGCCAGCAGTGTTGAGCGGGGGATCAAAAACATTCAGTACTTC. Translating gives CASSVERGIKNIQYF.

The sample holds one count of this clone. The CDR3 loop reads CASSLRWEKLEETQYF. In DNA, the CDR3 is TGTGCCAGCAGCTTACGTTGGGAGAAACTAGAAGAGACCCAGTACTTC. The gene calls are TRBV7-2 and TRBJ2-5; D possibly corresponds to TRBD2 (5 bases). V was cut by 2 bases and J by 3 bases, with 16 bases left in between. There are 16 residues in the CDR3. CDR1 is SGHTA, CDR2 FQGNSA, per germline.

This rearrangement joins TRBV7-3 to TRBJ2-7; possibly TRBD2 for D (6 bases). V gave up 3 bases and J gave up 4 bases, with 16 bases separating them. From germline, CDR1 is SGHTA and CDR2 FQGTGA. The CDR3 runs 15 residues. The CDR3 region is CASSLLAESDYEQYF. The CDR3 bases are TGTGCCAGCAGCTTGTTAGCGGAAAGTGATTACGAGCAGTACTTC. Full variable domain (remainder filled in from reference TRBV7-3 and TRBJ2-7): GAGVSQTPSNKVTEKGKYVELRCDPISGHTALYWYRQSLGQGPEFLIYFQGTGAADDSGLPNDRFFAVRPEGSVSTLKIQRTERGDSAVYLCASSLLAESDYEQYFGPGTRLTVT.

The chain recombines TRBV11-3 with TRBJ2-3, with D unresolved. CDR1 is SGHNT, CDR2 YENEEA, per germline. With 0 bases removed from V and 4 bases from J, the gap between germline ends came to 5 bases. This CDR3 region has 13 residues. In DNA form, the CDR3 reads TGTGCCAGCAGCTTAGACGGCCCAGATACGCAGTATTTT. Translation: CASSLDGPDTQYF.

The genes are TRBV5-1 and TRBJ1-1; no clear D. V lost 2 bases to trimming and J lost 1 base, with 9 bases between them. Germline CDR1 SGHRS, CDR2 YFSETQ. The CDR3 runs to 14 residues. The CDR3 loop is CASSFSLGNTEAFF. The CDR3 DNA follows: TGCGCCAGCAGCTTTTCCCTGGGGAACACTGAAGCTTTCTTT.

The rearrangement links TRBV14 to TRBJ2-2; 12 nucleotides match TRBD2. Germline V lookup: CDR1 SGHDN, CDR2 FVKESK. There are 18 residues in the CDR3. The V segment lost 4 bases and the J segment 1 base; nucleotides outside the gene matches: 7. The CDR3 DNA reads TGTGCCAGCAGCCCGACCAGACTAGCGGGAGAGAACACCGGGGAGCTGTTTTTT. Translated: CASSPTRLAGENTGELFF. The entire variable domain, with the rest obtained from reference TRBV14 and TRBJ2-2, is as follows: EAGVTQFPSHSVIEKGQTVTLRCDPISGHDNLYWYRRVMGKEIKFLLHFVKESKQDESGMPNNRFLAERTGGTYSTLKVQPAELEDSGVYFCASSPTRLAGENTGELFFGEGSRLTVL.

The chain uses TRBV6-1 and TRBJ1-5; 8 bases are a match to TRBD1. The CDR3 extends over 15 amino acids. The V gene end was trimmed by 1 base and the J gene end by 8 bases; junction bases not matched to a gene: 7. Germline CDR1 and CDR2: MNHNS and SASEGT. The CDR3 spells CASSEELTGDEPQHF. The CDR3 coding sequence is TGTGCCAGCAGTGAAGAGCTGACAGGGGATGAGCCCCAGCATTTT.

The chain recombines TRBV6-4 with TRBJ1-1, with 7 bases that match TRBD1. The CDR3 length is 14 residues. CDR1 and CDR2 from the germline V gene are MRHNA and SNTAGT. V lost 6 bases to trimming and J lost 6 bases; unmatched junction nucleotides: 10. CDR3 loop: CASSTPQGGAEAFF. The CDR3, as DNA: TGTGCCAGCAGCACGCCTCAGGGGGGAGCTGAAGCTTTCTTT.